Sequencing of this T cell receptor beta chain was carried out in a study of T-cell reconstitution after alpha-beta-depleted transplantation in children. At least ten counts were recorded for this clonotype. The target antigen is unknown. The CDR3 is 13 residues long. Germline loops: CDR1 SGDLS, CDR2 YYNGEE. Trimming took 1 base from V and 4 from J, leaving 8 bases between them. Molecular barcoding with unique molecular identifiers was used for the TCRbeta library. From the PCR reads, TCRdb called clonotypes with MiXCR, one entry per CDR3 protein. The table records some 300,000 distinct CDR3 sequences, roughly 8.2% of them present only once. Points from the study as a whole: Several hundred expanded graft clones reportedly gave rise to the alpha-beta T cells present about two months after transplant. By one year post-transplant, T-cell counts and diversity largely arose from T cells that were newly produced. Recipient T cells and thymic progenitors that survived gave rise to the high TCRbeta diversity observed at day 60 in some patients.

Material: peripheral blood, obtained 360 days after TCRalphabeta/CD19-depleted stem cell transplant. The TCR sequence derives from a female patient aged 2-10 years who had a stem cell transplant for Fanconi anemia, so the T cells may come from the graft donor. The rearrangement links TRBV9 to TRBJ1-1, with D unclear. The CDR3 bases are TGTGCCAGCAGCGTAACAGTTGCCACTGAAGCTTTCTTT. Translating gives CASSVTVATEAFF.